This section outlines one TCR delta chain sequence together with its context. Its antigen is currently unknown. The TCRdb protein, from a much larger clone, departs from this DNA's translation at residue 10, likely by read error; the protein shown derives from the DNA. TCRdb called clones anew from the multiplex PCR reads with CATT. This repertoire shows 75,000 to 95,000 delta-chain clones, 0.75% to 1% found once; its top ten account for more than 9%. These data originate in a study of γδ T cells in repeated Plasmodium falciparum infection. Across the whole study: Sampling occurred at baseline, pre-infection for selected infections, and 21 days post-infection.

Flow sorting of PBMC yielded separate Vgamma9/Vdelta2+ and Vdelta2-negative gammadelta T cell populations for bulk repertoire analysis. Study results and caveats: Vdelta2-negative gammadelta repertoires, largely Vdelta1+, seemingly showed infection-driven waves of new clonal selection. The Malian cohort came from a small rural village of predominantly one ethnic group.

The CDR3 runs 19 residues. Germline V gene data show CDR1 as GEAIGNYY and CDR2 as EKD. V lost 0 bases and J 0 bases, leaving 22 bases between the germline ends. The sequence derives from a pool of human donors (malaria-infected and uninfected, not separated). The chain links TRDV2 to TRDJ1, with TRDD3 as a possible D gene (5 bases). Germline matching of the DNA provided the J gene here, since TCRdb leaves it blank. Sequenced sample: gamma-delta T cells from blood. The CDR3 sequence is CACDTLSGGVREDTDKLIF. Here the CDR3 DNA reads TGTGCCTGTGACACCTTGTCGGGGGGGGTACGGGAGGACACCGATAAACTCATCTTT.